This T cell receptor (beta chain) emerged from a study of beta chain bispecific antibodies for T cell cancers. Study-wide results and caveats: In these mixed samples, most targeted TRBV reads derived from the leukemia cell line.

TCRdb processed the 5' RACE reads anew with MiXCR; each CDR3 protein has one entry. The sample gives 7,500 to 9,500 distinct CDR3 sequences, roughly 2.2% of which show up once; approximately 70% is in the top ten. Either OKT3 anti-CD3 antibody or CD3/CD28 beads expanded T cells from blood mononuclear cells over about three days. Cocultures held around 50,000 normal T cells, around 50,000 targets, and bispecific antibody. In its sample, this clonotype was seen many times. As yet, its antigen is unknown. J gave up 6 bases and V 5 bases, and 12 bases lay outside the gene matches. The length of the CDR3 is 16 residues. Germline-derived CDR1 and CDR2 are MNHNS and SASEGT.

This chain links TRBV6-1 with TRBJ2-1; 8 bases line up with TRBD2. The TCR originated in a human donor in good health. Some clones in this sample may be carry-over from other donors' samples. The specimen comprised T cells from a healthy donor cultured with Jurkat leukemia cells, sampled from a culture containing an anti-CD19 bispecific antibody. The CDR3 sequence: CASSPPRGGGINEQFF. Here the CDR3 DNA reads TGTGCCAGCAGTCCCCCTCGGGGCGGGGGGATCAATGAGCAGTTCTTC.